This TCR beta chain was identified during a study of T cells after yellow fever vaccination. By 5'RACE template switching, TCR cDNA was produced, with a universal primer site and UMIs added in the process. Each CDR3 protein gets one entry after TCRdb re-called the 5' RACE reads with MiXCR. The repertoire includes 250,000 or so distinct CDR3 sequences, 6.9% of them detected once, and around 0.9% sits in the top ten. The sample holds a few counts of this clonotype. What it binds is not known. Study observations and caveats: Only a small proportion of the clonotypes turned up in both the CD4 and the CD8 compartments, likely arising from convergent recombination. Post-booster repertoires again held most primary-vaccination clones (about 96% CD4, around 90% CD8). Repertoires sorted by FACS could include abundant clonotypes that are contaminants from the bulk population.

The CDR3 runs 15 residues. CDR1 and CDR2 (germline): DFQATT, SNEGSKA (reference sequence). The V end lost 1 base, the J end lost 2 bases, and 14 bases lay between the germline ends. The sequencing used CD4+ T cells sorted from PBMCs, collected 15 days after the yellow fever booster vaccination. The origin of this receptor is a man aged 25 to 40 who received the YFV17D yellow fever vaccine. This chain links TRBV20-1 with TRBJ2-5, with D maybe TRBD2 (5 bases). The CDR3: CSARGYVPGQETQYF. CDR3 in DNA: TGCAGTGCTAGAGGATACGTGCCGGGGCAAGAGACCCAGTACTTC.